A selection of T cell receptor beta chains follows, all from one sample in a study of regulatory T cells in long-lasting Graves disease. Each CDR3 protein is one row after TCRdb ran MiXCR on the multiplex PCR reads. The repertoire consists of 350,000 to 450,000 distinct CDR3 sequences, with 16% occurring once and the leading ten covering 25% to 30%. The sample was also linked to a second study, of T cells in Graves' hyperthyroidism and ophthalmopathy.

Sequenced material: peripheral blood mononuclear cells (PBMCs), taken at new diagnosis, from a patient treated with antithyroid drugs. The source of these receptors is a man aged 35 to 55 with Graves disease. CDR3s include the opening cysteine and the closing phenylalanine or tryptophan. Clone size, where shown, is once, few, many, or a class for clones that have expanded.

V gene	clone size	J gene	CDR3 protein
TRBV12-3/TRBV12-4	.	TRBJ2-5	CASSLVALLGNWGTQYF
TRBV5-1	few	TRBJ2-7	CASSWGLAEYEQYF
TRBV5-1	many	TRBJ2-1	CASSLGSNNEQFF
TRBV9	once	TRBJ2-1	CASSPGGRGGSNEQFF
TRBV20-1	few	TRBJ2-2	CSARDFNTGELFF
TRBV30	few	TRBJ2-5	CAWRSVQRGEETQYF
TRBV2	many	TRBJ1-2	CASRRGGTGDYGYTF
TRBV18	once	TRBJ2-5	CASSPSGQETQCF
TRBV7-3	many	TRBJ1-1	CASSHNYRDSLNTEAFF
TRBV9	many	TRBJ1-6	CARDEGLRSPLHF
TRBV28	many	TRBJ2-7	CASTETGGRYEQYF
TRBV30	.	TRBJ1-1	CAWNRANTEAFF
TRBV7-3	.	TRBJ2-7	CASSLTGQGTYEQYF
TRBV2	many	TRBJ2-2	CASSESGGRVTGELFF
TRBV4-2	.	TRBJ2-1	CASRATSAPEQFF
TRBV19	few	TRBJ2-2	CASSIGRRKPTGELFF
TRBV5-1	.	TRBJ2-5	CASSFGQQKETQYF
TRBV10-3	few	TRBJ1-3	CAISREGNTIYF
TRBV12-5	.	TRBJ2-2	CATTGRGAYTGELFF
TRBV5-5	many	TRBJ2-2	CASSSSGAYTGELFF
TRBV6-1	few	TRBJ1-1	CASSEQDGTEASF
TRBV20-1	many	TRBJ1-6	CSASLATGIFSPLHF
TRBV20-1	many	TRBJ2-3	CSAGPQRSTTDTQYF
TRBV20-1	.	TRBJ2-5	CSAPPGLAKETQYF